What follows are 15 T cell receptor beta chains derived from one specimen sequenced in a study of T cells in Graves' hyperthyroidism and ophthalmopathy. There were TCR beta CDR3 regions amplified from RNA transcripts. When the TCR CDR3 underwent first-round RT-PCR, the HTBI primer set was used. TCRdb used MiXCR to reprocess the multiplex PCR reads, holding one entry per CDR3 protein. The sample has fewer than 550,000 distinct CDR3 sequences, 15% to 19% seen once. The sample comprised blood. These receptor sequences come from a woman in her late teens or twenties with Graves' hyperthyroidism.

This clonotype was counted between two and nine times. The CDR3: CASTGEANSPLHF. The DNA of the CDR3 is TGTGCCAGCACGGGGGAAGCAAATTCACCCCTCCACTTT. The chain links TRBV6-1 to TRBJ1-6; perhaps TRBD1 as D (5 bases). This CDR3 is 13 amino acids long. The germline gives CDR1 MNHNS, CDR2 SASEGT. V dropped 7 bases and J dropped 7 bases, with 11 bases sitting between them.

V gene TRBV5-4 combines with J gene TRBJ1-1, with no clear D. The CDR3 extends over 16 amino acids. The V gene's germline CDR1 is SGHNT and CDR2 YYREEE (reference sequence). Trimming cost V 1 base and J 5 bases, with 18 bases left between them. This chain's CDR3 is CASSLSTVSRQTEAFF. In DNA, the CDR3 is TGTGCCAGCAGCTTGAGTACAGTCTCTAGGCAGACTGAAGCTTTCTTT.

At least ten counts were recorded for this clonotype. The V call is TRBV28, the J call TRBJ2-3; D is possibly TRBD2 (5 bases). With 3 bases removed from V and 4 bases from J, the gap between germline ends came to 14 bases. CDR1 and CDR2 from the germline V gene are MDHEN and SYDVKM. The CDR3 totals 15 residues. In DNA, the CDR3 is TGTGCCAGCAGTTTTGGGCCGGGGAAGGCAGATACGCAGTATTTT. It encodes CASSFGPGKADTQYF.

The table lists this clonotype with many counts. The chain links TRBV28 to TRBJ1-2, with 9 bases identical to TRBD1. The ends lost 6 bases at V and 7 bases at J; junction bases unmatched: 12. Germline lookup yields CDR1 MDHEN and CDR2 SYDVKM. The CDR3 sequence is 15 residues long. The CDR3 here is CASSQTGQGFGGYTF. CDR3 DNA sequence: TGTGCCAGCAGCCAAACAGGACAGGGGTTTGGTGGCTACACCTTC.

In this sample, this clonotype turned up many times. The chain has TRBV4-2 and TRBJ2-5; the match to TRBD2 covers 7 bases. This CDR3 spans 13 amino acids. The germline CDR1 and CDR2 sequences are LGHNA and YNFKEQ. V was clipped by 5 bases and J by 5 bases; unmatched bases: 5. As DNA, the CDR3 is TGTGCCAGCAGCTGGGGAGGGTGGGAGACCCAGTACTTC. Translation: CASSWGGWETQYF.

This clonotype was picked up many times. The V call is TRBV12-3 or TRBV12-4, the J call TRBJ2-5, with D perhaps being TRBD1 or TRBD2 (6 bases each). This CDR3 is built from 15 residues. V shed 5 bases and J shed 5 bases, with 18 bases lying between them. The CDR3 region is CASSPLGGGRETQYF. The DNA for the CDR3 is TGTGCCAGCAGTCCCCTAGGGGGAGGTAGGGAGACCCAGTACTTC.

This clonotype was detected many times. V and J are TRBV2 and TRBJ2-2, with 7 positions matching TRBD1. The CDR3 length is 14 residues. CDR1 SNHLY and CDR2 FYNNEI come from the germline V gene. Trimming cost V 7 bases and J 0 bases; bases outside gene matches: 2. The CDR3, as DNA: TGTGCCAGCAACAGGGGCGCGAACACCGGGGAGCTGTTTTTT. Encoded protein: CASNRGANTGELFF. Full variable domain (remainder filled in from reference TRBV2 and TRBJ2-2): EPEVTQTPSHQVTQMGQEVILRCVPISNHLYFYWYRQILGQKVEFLVSFYNNEISEKSEIFDDQFSVERPDGSNFTLKIRSTKLEDSAMYFCASNRGANTGELFFGEGSRLTVL.

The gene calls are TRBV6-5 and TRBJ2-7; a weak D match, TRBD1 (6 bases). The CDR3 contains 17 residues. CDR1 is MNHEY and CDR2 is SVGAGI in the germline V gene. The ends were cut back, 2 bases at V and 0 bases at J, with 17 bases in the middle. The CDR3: CASSYRYRTAGSYEQYF. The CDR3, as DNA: TGTGCCAGCAGTTACCGATACCGGACAGCAGGCTCCTACGAGCAGTACTTC.

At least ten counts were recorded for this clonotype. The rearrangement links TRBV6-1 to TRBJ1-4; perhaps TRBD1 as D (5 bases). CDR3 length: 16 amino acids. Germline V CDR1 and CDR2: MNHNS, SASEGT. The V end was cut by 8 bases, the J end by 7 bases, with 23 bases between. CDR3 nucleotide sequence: TGTGCCAGCCGCTCGGCCAATCCTTTTCAGGGTGAAAAACTGTTTTTT. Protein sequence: CASRSANPFQGEKLFF.

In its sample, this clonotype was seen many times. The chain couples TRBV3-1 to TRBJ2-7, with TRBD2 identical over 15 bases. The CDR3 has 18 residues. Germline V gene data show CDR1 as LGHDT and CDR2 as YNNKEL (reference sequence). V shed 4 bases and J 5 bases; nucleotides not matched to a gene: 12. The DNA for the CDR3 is TGTGCCAGCAGCCCTAGGGGGACTAGCGGGAGGAGATGGAACGAGCAGTACTTC. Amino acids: CASSPRGTSGRRWNEQYF.

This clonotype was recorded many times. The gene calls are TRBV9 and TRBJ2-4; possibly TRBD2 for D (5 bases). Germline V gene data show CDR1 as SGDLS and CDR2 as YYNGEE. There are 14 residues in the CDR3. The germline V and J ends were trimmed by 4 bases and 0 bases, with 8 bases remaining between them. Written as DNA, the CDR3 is TGTGCCAGCAGCTCCGGGGTAGCCAAAAACATTCAGTACTTC. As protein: CASSSGVAKNIQYF.

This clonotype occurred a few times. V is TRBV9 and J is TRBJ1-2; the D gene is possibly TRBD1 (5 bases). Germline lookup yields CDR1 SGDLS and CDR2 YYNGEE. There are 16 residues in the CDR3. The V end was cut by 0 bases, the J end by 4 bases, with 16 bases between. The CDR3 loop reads CASSVGLGRDLYGYTF. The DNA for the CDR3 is TGTGCCAGCAGCGTAGGTCTTGGCAGGGATCTCTATGGCTACACCTTC.

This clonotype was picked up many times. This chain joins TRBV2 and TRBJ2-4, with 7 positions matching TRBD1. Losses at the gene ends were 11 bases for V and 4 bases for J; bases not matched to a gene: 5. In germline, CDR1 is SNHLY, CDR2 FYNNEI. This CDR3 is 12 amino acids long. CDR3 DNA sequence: TGTGCCTGCCGGGACAGAAAAAACATTCAGTACTTC. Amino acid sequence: CACRDRKNIQYF.

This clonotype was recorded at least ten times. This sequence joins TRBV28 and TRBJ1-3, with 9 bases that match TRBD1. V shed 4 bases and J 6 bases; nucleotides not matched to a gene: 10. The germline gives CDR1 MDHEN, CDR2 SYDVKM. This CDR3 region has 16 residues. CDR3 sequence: CASSSLPGQGVNTIYF. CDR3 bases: TGTGCCAGCAGTTCTCTGCCGGGACAGGGAGTAAACACCATATATTTT.

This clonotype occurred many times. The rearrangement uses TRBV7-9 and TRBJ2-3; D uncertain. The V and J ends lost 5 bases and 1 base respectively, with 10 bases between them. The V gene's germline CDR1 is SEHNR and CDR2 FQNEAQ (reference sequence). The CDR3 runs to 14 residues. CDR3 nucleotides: TGTGCCAGCAGCCAACGTAAGGGCACAGATACGCAGTATTTT. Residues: CASSQRKGTDTQYF.